These 26 T cell receptor beta chains were sequenced from one sample in a study of blood T cell repertoires in COVID-19. Assay: immunoSEQ multiplex PCR; the TCRdb copy retains only in-frame clones and omits some. The table records fewer than 200,000 clones, 75% to 85% of them present only once. Sequenced: peripheral blood. The receptor source for this set is a woman of 80 years or more with COVID-19, enrolled during active disease.

In this sample, this clone turned up a few times. This chain uses TRBV7-6 with TRBJ2-5; possible D gene TRBD1, 5 bases. Trimming removed 4 bases at V and 3 bases at J, with 12 bases between. Germline V gene sequence: CDR1 SGHVS, CDR2 FNYEAQ. CDR3 size: 14 residues. The CDR3 DNA is TGTGCCAGCAGCTACGACGCAGGGAAAGAGACCCAGTACTTC. It encodes CASSYDAGKETQYF.

The rearrangement joins TRBV27 to TRBJ2-2, with TRBD2 matching 9 bases. Per germline, CDR1 MNHEY and CDR2 SMNVEV (reference sequence). This CDR3 comprises 15 residues. V gave up 7 bases and J gave up 4 bases; unmatched junction bases: 7. CDR3 loop: CASKPSGTVTGELFF. The CDR3 DNA sequence: TGTGCCAGCAAACCTAGCGGGACGGTCACCGGGGAGCTGTTTTTT.

Only one count was recorded for this clone. Here the CDR3 DNA reads TGTGCCAGTAGTATTCGGCAGGGGTCGGGGGAGACCCAGTACTTC. Its protein is CASSIRQGSGETQYF. The chain links TRBV19 to TRBJ2-5; perhaps TRBD1 as D (6 bases). This CDR3 has 15 amino acids. Trimming left V 3 bases short and J 5 bases short, with 16 bases between. Germline V lookup: CDR1 LNHDA, CDR2 SQIVND (reference sequence).

V is TRBV9 and J is TRBJ1-1; the match to TRBD1 covers 8 bases. V was clipped by 3 bases and J by 7 bases; unmatched bases: 8. This CDR3 is 14 amino acids long. CDR1 is SGDLS and CDR2 is YYNGEE in the germline V gene. CDR3 DNA: TGTGCCAGCAGCGAAAGGGACAGGCGCCATGAAGCTTTCTTT. Encoded protein: CASSERDRRHEAFF.

CDR3 DNA: TGTGCCAGTAGTATTCCGGGGGGCCGCTCTGGGGCCAACGTCCTGACTTTC. Protein product: CASSIPGGRSGANVLTF. This chain uses TRBV19 with TRBJ2-6; D possibly corresponds to TRBD2 (7 bases). Germline V lookup: CDR1 LNHDA, CDR2 SQIVND (reference sequence). CDR3 length: 17 amino acids. The V end was cut by 3 bases, the J end by 0 bases, with 12 bases between.

A single count supports this clone. V usage is TRBV7-8 and J usage is TRBJ2-2, with TRBD2 as a possible D gene (6 bases). The CDR3 is 14 residues long. Trimming took off 5 bases at V and 8 bases at J, with 15 bases between the two ends. Germline loops: CDR1 SGHVS, CDR2 FQNEAQ. The CDR3 sequence is CASSTGLVVGELFF. CDR3 bases: TGTGCCAGCAGCACGGGACTGGTCGTGGGGGAGCTGTTTTTT. Drawing the rest from reference TRBV7-8 and TRBJ2-2, the complete variable domain is GAGVSQSPRYKVAKRGQDVALRCDPISGHVSLFWYQQALGQGPEFLTYFQNEAQLDKSGLPSDRFFAERPEGSVSTLKIQRTQQEDSAVYLCASSTGLVVGELFFGEGSRLTVL.

The rearrangement joins TRBV7-2 to TRBJ1-1; 7 nucleotides agree with TRBD1. From germline, CDR1 is SGHTA and CDR2 FQGNSA. Unmatched junction bases numbered 3, after V lost 1 base and J lost 4 bases. This CDR3 spans 14 amino acids. The CDR3 region is CASSLDQGVTEAFF. The CDR3 DNA reads as TGTGCCAGCAGCTTAGACCAGGGGGTCACTGAAGCTTTCTTT.

This sequence joins TRBV4-1 and TRBJ2-1; 8 bases align to TRBD1. Germline CDR1 MGHRA, CDR2 YSYEKL. The CDR3 has 16 amino acids. V shed 3 bases, J shed 1 base, and the junction held 5 bases outside the gene matches. CDR3 in DNA: TGCGCCAGCAGCCAGTCAGGGGGCTTATCCTACAATGAGCAGTTCTTC. This translates into CASSQSGGLSYNEQFF.

The genes are TRBV19 and TRBJ2-7; 9 bases are a match to TRBD1. Germline CDR1 and CDR2: LNHDA and SQIVND (reference sequence). The CDR3 is 14 residues long. With V trimmed by 7 bases and J by 2 bases, 6 bases remained unmatched. Written as DNA, the CDR3 is TGTGCCAGTACTCGGACAGGGGAAACCTACGAGCAGTACTTC. Translated, it gives CASTRTGETYEQYF.

The V and J genes are TRBV29-1 and TRBJ1-1; D possibly corresponds to TRBD1 (5 bases). The CDR3 consists of 14 residues. Per the germline V gene, CDR1 is SQVTM and CDR2 is ANQGSEA. Trimming took off 4 bases at V and 0 bases at J, with 12 bases between the two ends. CDR3 sequence: CSVGVSRVNTEAFF. The CDR3 DNA sequence: TGCAGCGTTGGCGTTAGCAGGGTGAACACTGAAGCTTTCTTT.

The chain couples TRBV11-2 to TRBJ1-1; no definite D call. V was shortened by 0 bases and J by 1 base, with 12 bases between the two germline ends. From germline, CDR1 is SGHAT and CDR2 FQNNGV. The CDR3 totals 16 residues. This chain's CDR3 is CASSLDFWASNTEAFF. In DNA form, the CDR3 reads TGTGCCAGCAGCTTAGACTTCTGGGCATCGAACACTGAAGCTTTCTTT.

The rearrangement uses TRBV21-1 and TRBJ2-6; the table gives TRBD1 as D, unverified against the DNA. TRBV21-1 is flagged as a pseudogene. The CDR3 has 17 residues. The CDR3 sequence is CASSRDRRGLGANVLTF. CDR3 coding DNA: TGTGCCAGCAGCAGGGACAGGCGGGGTCTTGGGGCCAACGTCCTGACTTTC.

The chain carries TRBV19 and TRBJ2-1; D remains unclear. Trimming took 4 bases from V and 6 from J, leaving 13 bases between them. The germline CDR1 and CDR2 sequences are LNHDA and SQIVND (reference sequence). The CDR3 sequence is 14 residues long. CDR3 bases: TGTGCCAGTAGTAGCGAGCCCTCTAGCAATGAGCAGTTCTTC. Amino acids: CASSSEPSSNEQFF.

The chain joins TRBV14 to TRBJ2-5; a weak D match, TRBD2 (6 bases). The CDR3 is 14 residues long. Germline CDR1 and CDR2: SGHDN and FVKESK. The V end was cut by 4 bases, the J end by 5 bases, with 14 bases between. CDR3 nucleotide sequence: TGTGCCAGCAGCCGACCGGGACTCATGGAGACCCAGTACTTC. Its translation is CASSRPGLMETQYF.

The V and J genes are TRBV6-5 and TRBJ1-1; tentatively, D is TRBD1 (6 bases). Trimming left V 0 bases short and J 3 bases short, with 14 bases between. This CDR3 comprises 16 residues. Per the germline V gene, CDR1 is MNHEY and CDR2 is SVGAGI. CDR3 sequence reads: CASSYSHSGVYTEAFF. For the CDR3, the DNA is TGTGCCAGCAGTTACTCGCATTCAGGGGTTTACACTGAAGCTTTCTTT.

This chain uses TRBV7-9 with TRBJ1-4, with 7 bases fitting TRBD1. The germline gives CDR1 SEHNR, CDR2 FQNEAQ (reference sequence). The CDR3 extends over 14 amino acids. Losses at the gene ends were 5 bases for V and 8 bases for J; bases not matched to a gene: 8. CDR3 in amino acids: CASSRQGTVEKLFF. In nucleotides, the CDR3 is TGTGCCAGCAGCCGACAGGGTACCGTAGAAAAACTGTTTTTT.

The chain carries TRBV15 and TRBJ2-6, with D possibly being TRBD1 (5 bases). CDR1 LNHNV and CDR2 YYDKDF come from the germline V gene (reference sequence). Trimming removed 2 bases at V and 1 base at J, with 18 bases between. This CDR3 is 19 amino acids long. CDR3 sequence reads: CATSRQGIKYGSGANVLTF. The CDR3, as DNA: TGTGCCACCAGCAGACAGGGAATCAAATATGGGTCTGGGGCCAACGTCCTGACTTTC.

On this clone itself: This same CDR3 is encoded by further DNA sequences in the sample. The J gene is TRBJ2-7, the V gene TRBV11-3; D remains ambiguous. V lost 0 bases and J 0 bases, leaving 9 bases between the germline ends. Looked up from germline, CDR1 is SGHNT and CDR2 is YENEEA. The length of the CDR3 is 15 residues. The CDR3 region is CASSLDSGSSYEQYF. As DNA, the CDR3 is TGTGCCAGCAGCTTAGACTCAGGTAGCTCCTACGAGCAGTACTTC. The full variable domain, its missing parts supplied by reference TRBV11-3 and TRBJ2-7, is EAGVVQSPRYKIIEKKQPVAFWCNPISGHNTLYWYLQNLGQGPELLIRYENEEAVDDSQLPKDRFSAERLKGVDSTLKIQPAELGDSAVYLCASSLDSGSSYEQYFGPGTRLTVT.

The count of this clone is one. The chain joins TRBV6-5 to TRBJ2-2, with D unclear. Germline CDR1 and CDR2: MNHEY and SVGAGI. The V end was cut by 6 bases, the J end by 8 bases, with 7 bases between. There are 11 residues in the CDR3. CDR3 sequence: CASSVTGELFF. CDR3 DNA: TGTGCCAGCAGCGTGACAGGGGAGCTGTTTTTT.

The chain has TRBV28 and TRBJ2-1; 9 bases match TRBD1. J gave up 5 bases and V 2 bases, and 4 bases lay outside the gene matches. This CDR3 has 15 residues. From germline, CDR1 is MDHEN and CDR2 SYDVKM. The CDR3 protein is CASSLNRGRDNEQFF. The CDR3 DNA reads TGTGCCAGCAGTTTAAACAGGGGGCGTGACAATGAGCAGTTCTTC.

Ten or more counts support this clone. The chain combines TRBV19 with TRBJ2-2; D is perhaps TRBD1 (5 bases). CDR3 length: 14 residues. Trimming removed 8 bases at V and 3 bases at J, with 13 bases between. CDR1 and CDR2 from the germline V gene are LNHDA and SQIVND (reference sequence). The CDR3 DNA follows: TGTGCCAGTGAAACTCTACAGGACACCGGGGAGCTGTTTTTT. It encodes CASETLQDTGELFF.

The CDR3 DNA is TGTGCCAGCAGTTACTCTCCAGGGAGGACTGAAGCTTTCTTT. Translated, it gives CASSYSPGRTEAFF. The chain couples TRBV6-2 or TRBV6-3 to TRBJ1-1; perhaps TRBD1 as D (5 bases). Germline values: CDR1 MNHEY, CDR2 SVGEGT. V was cut by 0 bases and J by 5 bases, with 10 bases left in between. The CDR3 is 14 residues long.

The J gene is TRBJ2-7, the V gene TRBV11-2; D might be TRBD1 (5 bases). The germline V gene encodes CDR1 SGHAT and CDR2 FQNNGV. The CDR3 is 14 amino acids. Trimming left V 0 bases short and J 2 bases short, with 8 bases between. The CDR3 reads CASSLEPGTYEQYF. The CDR3 coding sequence is TGTGCCAGCAGCTTAGAGCCAGGGACCTACGAGCAGTACTTC.

This chain uses TRBV4-2 with TRBJ2-5; no definite D call. V lost 5 bases and J lost 2, with 9 bases in between. Germline V gene data show CDR1 as LGHNA and CDR2 as YNFKEQ. The length of the CDR3 is 13 residues. As DNA, the CDR3 is TGTGCCAGCAGCGCGCGGCAGCAAGAGACCCAGTACTTC. Translating it yields CASSARQQETQYF.

This clone was counted only a few times. This chain links TRBV7-8 with TRBJ2-1; D is uncertain. The V gene's germline CDR1 is SGHVS and CDR2 FQNEAQ. The CDR3 covers 19 residues. The V end lost 4 bases, the J end lost 2 bases, and 24 bases lay between the germline ends. In nucleotides, the CDR3 is TGTGCCAGCAGCTCCCTTGCATATGATCTGCACACTACCTACAATGAGCAGTTCTTC. Its protein is CASSSLAYDLHTTYNEQFF.

For this clone: Different DNA sequences within this sample yield the same CDR3. The V and J genes are TRBV7-3 and TRBJ2-5, with TRBD2 as a possible D gene (5 bases). The CDR3 is made up of 13 amino acids. CDR1 and CDR2 (germline): SGHTA, FQGTGA. The V end was cut by 0 bases, the J end by 5 bases, with 7 bases between. Here the CDR3 reads CASSLTGGETQYF. The CDR3 coding sequence is TGTGCCAGCAGCTTAACGGGCGGGGAGACCCAGTACTTC.